These 26 T cell receptor beta chains originate from one sample sequenced in a study of cytomegalovirus exposure and HLA in healthy donors. The PCR made use of 60 Vbeta and 13 Jbeta primers. TCRdb's copy holds only in-frame clones and misses some; the assay was immunoSEQ multiplex PCR. Seen here are some 60,000 clones, 80% observed once, and the top ten hold around 5.9%. Specimen: PBMCs. The receptor source for this set is a male donor in good health and CMV-seronegative.

The rearrangement uses TRBV10-3 and TRBJ2-5; TRBD2 is a possible D gene (6 bases). V shed 4 bases and J shed 2 bases, with 8 bases lying between them. Germline V gene lookup returns CDR1 ENHRY and CDR2 SYGVKD. The CDR3 is made up of 13 amino acids. CDR3 sequence (DNA): TGTGCCATCAGTGCGGCGGGGCAAGAGACCCAGTACTTC. It encodes CAISAAGQETQYF.

V gene TRBV4-3 combines with J gene TRBJ1-6; D unclear. This CDR3 has 14 residues. Germline V lookup: CDR1 LGHNA, CDR2 YSLEER. V shed 0 bases and J shed 3 bases, with 3 bases lying between them. The CDR3 loop reads CASSQDNYNSPLHF. The CDR3 DNA sequence: TGCGCCAGCAGCCAAGATAACTATAATTCACCCCTCCACTTT.

The chain has TRBV4-3 and TRBJ1-4; 7 nucleotides line up with TRBD1. Trimming took 4 bases from V and 7 from J; bases not matched to a gene: 12. The CDR3 runs to 16 residues. The germline V gene encodes CDR1 LGHNA and CDR2 YSLEER. CDR3 sequence (DNA): TGCGCCAGCAGCCTTTTGGACGGAGACAGGGTTGAAAAACTGTTTTTT. This gives the protein CASSLLDGDRVEKLFF.

The chain employs TRBV27 and TRBJ2-1, with 11 bases aligning to TRBD1. CDR3 length equals 16 residues. Germline-derived CDR1 and CDR2 are MNHEY and SMNVEV (reference sequence). After removal of 7 bases from V and 2 bases from J, the junction contained 7 bases not matched to a gene. CDR3 amino acids: CASTSLGQGAYNEQFF. Here the CDR3 DNA reads TGTGCCAGCACCTCACTGGGACAGGGGGCCTACAATGAGCAGTTCTTC.

This chain joins TRBV19 and TRBJ1-3, with a weak D call TRBD1 (5 bases). CDR1 and CDR2 from the germline V gene are LNHDA and SQIVND (reference sequence). The CDR3 is 14 amino acids. Trimming left V 4 bases short and J 0 bases short, with 7 bases between. CDR3 in DNA: TGTGCCAGTAGTAGCAGGGTCTCTGGAAACACCATATATTTT. This gives the protein CASSSRVSGNTIYF.

This clone came up once. This chain uses TRBV27 with TRBJ1-3; unclear D gene. V lost 8 bases and J 7 bases, leaving 12 bases between the germline ends. This CDR3 is 12 amino acids long. The V gene's germline CDR1 is MNHEY and CDR2 SMNVEV (reference sequence). The CDR3 protein is CASGERWNTIYF. The CDR3 nucleotides are TGTGCCAGCGGTGAGAGGTGGAACACCATATATTTT.

The chain carries TRBV6-5 and TRBJ2-3; D is perhaps TRBD2 (6 bases). V lost 6 bases and J lost 3, with 16 bases in between. The CDR3 has 15 residues. Per the germline V gene, CDR1 is MNHEY and CDR2 is SVGAGI. Here the CDR3 DNA reads TGTGCCAGCAGAACGGGACTCCGGGTGACAGATACGCAGTATTTT. Its protein product is CASRTGLRVTDTQYF.

The chain couples TRBV29-1 to TRBJ2-1, with a tentative D call TRBD1 (6 bases). Germline V gene data show CDR1 as SQVTM and CDR2 as ANQGSEA. The CDR3 extends over 16 amino acids. Between the trimmed V and J ends, which lost 5 bases and 0 bases, there was a span of 17 bases. CDR3 residues: CSVNSQGRHSYNEQFF. The CDR3 DNA sequence: TGCAGCGTTAACAGTCAGGGGCGACACTCCTACAATGAGCAGTTCTTC.

The rearrangement links TRBV7-8 to TRBJ2-5; 7 bases line up with TRBD1. TRBJ2-7 matches the DNA end more closely, so the J call is doubtful. The CDR3 is 15 amino acids. Germline CDR1 reads SGHVS; CDR2 reads FQNEAQ. CDR3 DNA sequence: TGTGCCAGCAGCTCAGGCTCGGCAGGGGGTTACGAGCAGTACTTC. This codes for CASSSGSAGGYEQYF.

This chain connects TRBV19 to TRBJ1-1; D is perhaps TRBD1 (5 bases). Trimming pared 6 bases from V and 4 bases from J, leaving 15 bases between. CDR1 and CDR2 (germline): LNHDA, SQIVND (reference sequence). The CDR3 has 14 residues. CDR3 amino acids: CASRTGGVFTEAFF. As DNA, the CDR3 is TGTGCCAGTAGGACGGGGGGGGTTTTCACTGAAGCTTTCTTT.

J is TRBJ1-1 and V is TRBV5-6, with D maybe TRBD1 (6 bases). CDR1 and CDR2 from the germline V gene are SGHDT and YYEEEE. This CDR3 is built from 16 residues. Between the trimmed V and J ends, which lost 3 bases and 5 bases, there was a span of 20 bases. CDR3 sequence: CASSSSPGVEETEAFF. CDR3 in DNA: TGTGCCAGCAGCTCTTCCCCAGGGGTGGAGGAGACTGAAGCTTTCTTT.

The chain has TRBV6-5 and TRBJ1-6; 8 nucleotides match TRBD1. CDR1 and CDR2 (germline): MNHEY, SVGAGI. The CDR3 length is 15 residues. After removal of 5 bases from V and 10 bases from J, the junction contained 10 bases not matched to a gene. CDR3 in amino acids: CASSRTGHLSSPLHF. The CDR3 DNA reads TGTGCCAGCAGTAGGACAGGGCACCTCAGCTCACCCCTCCACTTT.

The chain is built from TRBV5-4 and TRBJ2-2; the match to TRBD1 covers 8 bases. In germline, CDR1 is SGHNT, CDR2 YYREEE (reference sequence). The trim removed 3 bases at V and 4 bases at J, leaving 5 bases unmatched. This CDR3 is 15 amino acids long. CDR3 DNA sequence: TGTGCCAGCAGCTGGGGACAGGTCTCCACCGGGGAGCTGTTTTTT. This translates into CASSWGQVSTGELFF.

A single count supports this clone. The chain combines TRBV6-5 with TRBJ1-2, with 7 positions matching TRBD1. Germline V gene lookup returns CDR1 MNHEY and CDR2 SVGAGI. The CDR3 is made up of 14 amino acids. V lost 7 bases, J lost 5 bases, and 10 bases stayed unmatched. CDR3 residues: CASISSSRGYGYTF. CDR3 bases: TGTGCCAGCATATCTTCGAGCAGGGGGTATGGCTACACCTTC.

J is TRBJ2-5 and V is TRBV7-2; TRBD2 might be the D (7 bases). The ends were cut back, 1 base at V and 5 bases at J, with 11 bases in the middle. The germline gives CDR1 SGHTA, CDR2 FQGNSA. The CDR3 is 14 residues long. CDR3: CASSLGGGRETQYF. CDR3 in DNA: TGTGCCAGCAGCTTAGGGGGGGGGCGGGAGACCCAGTACTTC. Drawing the rest from reference TRBV7-2 and TRBJ2-5, the complete variable domain is GAGVSQSPSNKVTEKGKDVELRCDPISGHTALYWYRQSLGQGLEFLIYFQGNSAPDKSGLPSDRFSAERTGGSVSTLTIQRTQQEDSAVYLCASSLGGGRETQYFGPGTRLLVL.

The chain carries TRBV4-3 and TRBJ2-1, with 8 bases aligning to TRBD2. The CDR3 runs 14 residues. Germline values: CDR1 LGHNA, CDR2 YSLEER. After removal of 4 bases from V and 15 bases from J, the junction contained 14 bases not matched to a gene. This CDR3 is CASSRGLAGTGWFF. The CDR3 DNA sequence: TGCGCCAGCAGCCGAGGGCTAGCGGGTACAGGGTGGTTCTTC.

CDR3 protein: CAISMSNSLNYGYTF. CDR3 nucleotides: TGTGCCATCAGCATGAGCAACAGCCTTAACTATGGCTACACCTTC. V gene TRBV10-3 combines with J gene TRBJ1-2, with D unclear. With 6 bases removed from V and 1 base from J, the gap between germline ends came to 15 bases. Germline lookup yields CDR1 ENHRY and CDR2 SYGVKD. CDR3 length: 15 amino acids.

The DNA for the CDR3 is TGTGCCAGCAGTGCCGAGGGGGCTGGGGAGACCCAGTACTTC. Translating gives CASSAEGAGETQYF. The rearrangement links TRBV6-5 to TRBJ2-5; 7 nucleotides line up with TRBD1. CDR3 size: 14 residues. The junction had 8 bases not matched to a gene; V was cut back by 5 bases and J by 5 bases. Germline loops: CDR1 MNHEY, CDR2 SVGAGI.

This clone was observed a handful of times. CDR3 region: CASSQSDRGTGANVLTF. The CDR3, as DNA: TGCGCCAGCAGCCAAAGTGACAGGGGGACTGGGGCCAACGTCCTGACTTTC. The V gene is TRBV4-3, the J gene TRBJ2-6; 9 bases align to TRBD1. This CDR3 has 17 amino acids. Germline CDR1 is LGHNA and CDR2 is YSLEER. Trimming cost V 2 bases and J 2 bases; bases outside gene matches: 4.

This clone was observed a handful of times. CDR3 residues: CASSPQGFGYTF. CDR3 DNA: TGTGCCAGCAGCCCACAGGGTTTTGGCTACACCTTC. J is TRBJ1-2 and V is TRBV7-9; perhaps TRBD1 as D (6 bases). V dropped 5 bases and J dropped 7 bases, with 11 bases sitting between them. The CDR3 sequence is 12 residues long. Per germline, CDR1 SEHNR and CDR2 FQNEAQ (reference sequence).

The chain joins TRBV7-6 to TRBJ2-7, with 7 bases identical to TRBD1. This CDR3 contains 16 residues. V was clipped by 3 bases and J by 3 bases; unmatched bases: 11. Per the germline V gene, CDR1 is SGHVS and CDR2 is FNYEAQ. The CDR3 DNA is TGTGCCAGCAGCTTTGGACGGGACAGCAAGATCTACGAGCAGTACTTC. This codes for CASSFGRDSKIYEQYF.

The chain uses TRBV30 and TRBJ1-1; 7 bases are a match to TRBD1. V lost 3 bases, J lost 2 bases, and 6 bases stayed unmatched. The CDR3 runs to 14 residues. CDR1 GTSNPN and CDR2 SVGIG come from the germline V gene (reference sequence). CDR3 sequence: CAWSRQGINTEAFF. DNA for the CDR3: TGTGCCTGGAGCCGACAGGGAATAAACACTGAAGCTTTCTTT.

This clone showed up just once. The rearrangement links TRBV27 to TRBJ2-7; 7 nucleotides line up with TRBD1. Germline CDR1 and CDR2: MNHEY and SMNVEV (reference sequence). This CDR3 is 15 amino acids long. V shed 4 bases and J 2 bases; nucleotides not matched to a gene: 8. The CDR3 protein is CASSSPGQFTYEQYF. The CDR3 DNA sequence: TGTGCCAGCAGTTCGCCGGGACAGTTTACCTACGAGCAGTACTTC.

This chain uses TRBV10-3 with TRBJ2-7; 8 bases match TRBD1. Trimming at V came to 0 bases and at J to 6 bases, leaving 19 bases not matched to a gene. Germline lookup yields CDR1 ENHRY and CDR2 SYGVKD. This CDR3 comprises 19 residues. CDR3 region: CAISESLGRQGAIPIEQYF. In DNA, the CDR3 is TGTGCCATCAGTGAGTCCCTGGGGAGGCAGGGGGCGATCCCTATCGAGCAGTACTTC.

The chain has TRBV9 and TRBJ2-7; TRBD2 agrees at 14 bases. Looked up from germline, CDR1 is SGDLS and CDR2 is YYNGEE. The J segment lost 4 bases and the V segment lost 4 bases, leaving 10 bases of the junction unmatched. The CDR3 totals 17 residues. For the CDR3, the DNA is TGTGCCAGCAGCCCCCCCGGGGGACTAGCGGGGGTATACGAGCAGTACTTC. As protein: CASSPPGGLAGVYEQYF.

The gene calls are TRBV20-1 and TRBJ1-2; TRBD1 matches at 7 bases. Trimming took 3 bases from V and 7 from J; bases not matched to a gene: 2. The CDR3 totals 11 residues. Per germline, CDR1 DFQATT and CDR2 SNEGSKA (reference sequence). In nucleotides, the CDR3 is TGCAGTGCTAGGGACAGGACTGGCTACACCTTC. It encodes CSARDRTGYTF.